Shown below are 6 T cell receptor beta chains from a single sample sequenced in a study of blood T cell repertoires in COVID-19. The data were produced by immunoSEQ multiplex PCR, yet TCRdb's version contains in-frame clones alone and is incomplete. The top ten hold roughly 37% of the sample, which has about 150,000 clones, 80% to 90% seen once. The sequenced material came from peripheral blood. The receptors shown here come from a man aged 45-60 years who had recovered from COVID-19.

The chain joins TRBV3-1 (or the pseudogene TRBV3-2) to TRBJ2-3; 12 bases line up with TRBD2. Trimming cost V 2 bases and J 5 bases; bases outside gene matches: 8. The CDR3 consists of 17 residues. Germline assignment: CDR1 LGHDT and CDR2 YNNKEL (reference sequence). Written as DNA, the CDR3 is TGTGCCAGCAGCCAATGGGCTAGCGGGGGGGCCGGAGATACGCAGTATTTT. Translation gives CASSQWASGGAGDTQYF.

With respect to this clone: One junction end does not reproduce the germline sequence, and a read error may be involved. The chain joins TRBV7-7 to TRBJ1-6, with D maybe TRBD1 (5 bases). The CDR3 covers 13 residues. Germline V gives CDR1 SSHAT, CDR2 FNYEAQ (reference sequence). The CDR3 DNA is TGTGCTAGCAGCTTGGACATCGGTTCACCCCTCCACTTT. Protein sequence: CASSLDIGSPLHF.

The rearrangement joins TRBV13 to TRBJ1-1; D is possibly TRBD1 (6 bases). The CDR3 is made up of 14 amino acids. The germline V gene has CDR1 PRHDT and CDR2 FYEKMQ (reference sequence). Trimming took 2 bases from V and 1 from J, leaving 8 bases between them. CDR3 loop: CASSLRGRNTEAFF. As DNA, the CDR3 is TGTGCCAGCAGCTTAAGGGGGAGGAACACTGAAGCTTTCTTT.

Concerning this clone itself: At one of its ends the junction is not consistent with the germline gene, which may arise from a read error. V and J are TRBV25-1 and TRBJ1-1; 7 bases are shared with TRBD1. CDR1 is MGHDK and CDR2 is SYGVNS in the germline V gene. This CDR3 is built from 12 residues. The CDR3, as DNA: TGTGCGAGCAACAGGGGGAACACTGAAGCTTTCTTT. Encoded protein: CASNRGNTEAFF.

In this sample, this clone turned up once. The chain has TRBV5-4 and TRBJ2-1; TRBD1 matches 10 bases. The CDR3 covers 15 residues. J was trimmed by 2 bases and V by 3 bases; bases with no gene match: 2. CDR1 is SGHNT and CDR2 is YYREEE in the germline V gene (reference sequence). CDR3 region: CASSSDRGAYNEQFF. The CDR3, as DNA: TGTGCCAGCAGCTCGGACAGGGGGGCCTACAATGAGCAGTTCTTC.

V gene TRBV3-1 (or the pseudogene TRBV3-2) combines with J gene TRBJ2-5; D might be TRBD1 (5 bases). Trimming took 1 base from V and 1 from J, leaving 10 bases between them. The germline V gene has CDR1 LGHDT and CDR2 YNNKEL (reference sequence). CDR3 size: 15 residues. The CDR3 region has the DNA TGTGCCAGCAGCCAAGTTAGGGGCTCCCAAGAGACCCAGTACTTC. This encodes CASSQVRGSQETQYF.